This entry is about one T cell receptor beta chain. Its antigen remains undetermined. Base quality data are lacking; no much larger clone is found one base away. The data are from a study of blood T cell repertoires in COVID-19 (TCRdb year 2020). Regarding the study in general: The collaborator samples originated in the United States, Italy and Spain and spanned the acute and convalescent phases of COVID-19. Subjects who had been exposed to COVID-19, were actively infected with it, or had recovered from it provided the deeply sampled blood TCRbeta repertoires that made up the dataset. Samples were obtained from the ongoing ImmuneRACE study (first 160 participants) and from some 1,200 subjects provided by 6 global collaborators. Where HLA class I and class II types were available, the types were taken from metadata supplied by the sample provider, not from assay-based typing. The repertoires were made available in a free public database intended to serve as a resource for research on the immune response to SARS-CoV-2. The material from the prospective study consisted of cDNA or gDNA derived from T cells, B-cell-depleted T cells, or PBMCs. The sample metadata nearly always contained a de-identified subject ID, COVID-19 status, age in years and sex. Broader findings and caveats from the paper: The quantity of clinical and demographic metadata differed by source and by participant and was supplied without curation.

Whole blood was collected in K2EDTA tubes by collaborating institutions according to the institutions' own protocols. For TCRbeta analysis, collaborator samples were shipped as frozen whole blood, as isolated PBMCs, or as DNA extracted from either sample type. The germline V gene (reference sequence) yields SEHNR for CDR1 and FQNEAQ for CDR2. The germline V and J ends show losses of 8 bases and 0 bases respectively, and no gene match explains 15 bases of the junction. The CDR3 runs 17 residues from the cysteine to the phenylalanine. The CDR3 DNA has 51 bases and is translated from base 1. TCRbeta CDR3 regions were amplified from genomic DNA using the immunoSEQ Assay, a bias-controlled multiplex PCR. Regarding the original processing steps: The number of nucleated cells in each sample was estimated by amplification of reference gene primers within the assay. To quantify the absolute abundance of each unique TCRbeta CDR3 rearrangement, sequence reads were collapsed and filtered. For each sample, productive Simpson clonality was calculated as the square root of Simpson's diversity index across productive rearrangements. TCRdb obtained this table from immuneACCESS and retained in-frame rearrangements with V and J assigned. These tables miss some clones; where compared with another copy, unresolved V genes account for less than half of the shortfall, and the remainder is unexplained. V, J and clone size were drawn from that table, and D and trimming were deduced from the DNA. This sample has 70,000 to 95,000 clones in its table, and around 88% of those were observed once. In total, the top ten clones hold 20% to 30% of the sample.

This chain joins TRBV7-9 to TRBJ1-1; TRBD1 fits 7 bases in the junction. The sequencing input was peripheral blood. This sequence was found in a human donor in a cohort sampled during active COVID-19. The nucleotide sequence is TGTGCCAGCCCAATCGAGGGGGCAGGACGTATGAACACTGAAGCTTTCTTT. This sequence encodes CASPIEGAGRMNTEAFF.